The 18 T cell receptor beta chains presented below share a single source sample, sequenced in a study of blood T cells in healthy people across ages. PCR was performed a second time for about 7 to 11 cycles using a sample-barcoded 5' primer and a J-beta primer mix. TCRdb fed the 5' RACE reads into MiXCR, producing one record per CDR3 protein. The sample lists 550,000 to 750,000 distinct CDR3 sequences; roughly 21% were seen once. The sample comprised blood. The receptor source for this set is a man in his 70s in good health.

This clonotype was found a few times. CDR3 bases: TGTGCCGCCGCGGGCGGGAGGCCGGATGAGCAGTTCTTC. Its translation: CAAAGGRPDEQFF. This chain uses TRBV28 with TRBJ2-5; 8 bases fit TRBD2. The end of the DNA fits TRBJ2-1 better, so the J call may be wrong. Germline lookup yields CDR1 MDHEN and CDR2 SYDVKM. The CDR3 is 13 amino acids.

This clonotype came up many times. The CDR3 reads CASSPAGGWSNNEQFF. The DNA for the CDR3 is TGTGCCAGCAGCCCAGCGGGAGGTTGGTCCAACAATGAGCAGTTCTTC. This chain uses TRBV7-2 with TRBJ2-1; 9 bases fit TRBD2. CDR3 length: 16 amino acids. J lost 5 bases, V lost 5 bases, and 10 bases had no gene match. CDR1 is SGHTA, CDR2 FQGNSA, per germline.

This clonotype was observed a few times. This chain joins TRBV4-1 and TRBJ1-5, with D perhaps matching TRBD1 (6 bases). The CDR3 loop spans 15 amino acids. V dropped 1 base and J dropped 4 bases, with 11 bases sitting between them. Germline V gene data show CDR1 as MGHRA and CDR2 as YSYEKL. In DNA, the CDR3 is TGCGCCAGCAGCCAAGCTCCGGGACATAATCAGCCCCAGCATTTT. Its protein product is CASSQAPGHNQPQHF.

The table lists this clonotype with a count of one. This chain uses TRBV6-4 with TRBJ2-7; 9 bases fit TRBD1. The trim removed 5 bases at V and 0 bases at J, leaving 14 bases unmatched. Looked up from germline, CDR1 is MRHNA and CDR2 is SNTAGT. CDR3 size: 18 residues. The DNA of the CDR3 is TGTGCCAGCAGTAGGGCTCCCGGGACAGGGAATCCCTCCTACGAGCAGTACTTC. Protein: CASSRAPGTGNPSYEQYF.

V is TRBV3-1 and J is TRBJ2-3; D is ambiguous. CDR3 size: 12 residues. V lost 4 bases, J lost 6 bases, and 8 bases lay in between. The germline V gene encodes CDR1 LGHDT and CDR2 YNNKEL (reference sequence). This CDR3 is CASSRNPDTQYF. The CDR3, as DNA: TGTGCCAGCAGCCGAAACCCGGATACGCAGTATTTT.

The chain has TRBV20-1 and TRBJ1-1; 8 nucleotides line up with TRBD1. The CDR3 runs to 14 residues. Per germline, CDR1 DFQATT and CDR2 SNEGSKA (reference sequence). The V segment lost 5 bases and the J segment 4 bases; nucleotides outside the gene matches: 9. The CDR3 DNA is TGCAGTGCTCCTCAACAGGGGGAGGGCACTGAAGCTTTCTTT. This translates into CSAPQQGEGTEAFF.

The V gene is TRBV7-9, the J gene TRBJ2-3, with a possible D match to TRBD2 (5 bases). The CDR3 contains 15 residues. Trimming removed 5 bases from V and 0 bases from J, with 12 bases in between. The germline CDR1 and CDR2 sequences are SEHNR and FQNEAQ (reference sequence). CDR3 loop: CASSLTRTSTDTQYF. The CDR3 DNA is TGTGCCAGCAGCCTAACTAGAACTAGCACAGATACGCAGTATTTT.

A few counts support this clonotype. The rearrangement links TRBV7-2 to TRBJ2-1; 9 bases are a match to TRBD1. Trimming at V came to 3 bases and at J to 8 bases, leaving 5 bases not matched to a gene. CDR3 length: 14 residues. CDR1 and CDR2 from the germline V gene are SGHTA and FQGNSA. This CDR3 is CASSFNRGLYEQFF. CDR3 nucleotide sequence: TGTGCCAGCAGCTTTAACAGGGGGCTCTATGAGCAGTTCTTC.

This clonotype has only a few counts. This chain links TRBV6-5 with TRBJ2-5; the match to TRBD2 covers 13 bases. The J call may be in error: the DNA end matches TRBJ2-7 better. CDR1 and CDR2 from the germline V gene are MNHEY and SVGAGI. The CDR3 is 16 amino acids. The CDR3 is CASSYRTSGRSYEQYF. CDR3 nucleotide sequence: TGTGCCAGCAGTTACAGGACTAGCGGGAGATCCTACGAGCAGTACTTC.

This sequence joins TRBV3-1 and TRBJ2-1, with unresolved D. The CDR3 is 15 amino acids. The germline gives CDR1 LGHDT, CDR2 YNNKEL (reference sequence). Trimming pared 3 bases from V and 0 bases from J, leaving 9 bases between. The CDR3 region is CASSHAASSYNEQFF. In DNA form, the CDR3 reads TGTGCCAGCAGCCATGCAGCGTCCTCCTACAATGAGCAGTTCTTC.

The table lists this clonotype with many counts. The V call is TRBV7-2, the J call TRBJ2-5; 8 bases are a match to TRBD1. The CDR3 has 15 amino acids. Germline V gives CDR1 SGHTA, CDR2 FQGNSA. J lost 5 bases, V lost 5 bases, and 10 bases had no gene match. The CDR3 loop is CASSPPSGGLETQYF. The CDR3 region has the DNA TGTGCCAGCAGCCCTCCCTCAGGGGGCCTCGAGACCCAGTACTTC.

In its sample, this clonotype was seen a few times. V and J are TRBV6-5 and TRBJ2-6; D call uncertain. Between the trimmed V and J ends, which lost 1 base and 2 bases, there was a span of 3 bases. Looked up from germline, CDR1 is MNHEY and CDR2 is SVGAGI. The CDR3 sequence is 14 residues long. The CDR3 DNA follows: TGTGCCAGCAGTTACTTACCTGGGGCCAACGTCCTGACTTTC. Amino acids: CASSYLPGANVLTF.

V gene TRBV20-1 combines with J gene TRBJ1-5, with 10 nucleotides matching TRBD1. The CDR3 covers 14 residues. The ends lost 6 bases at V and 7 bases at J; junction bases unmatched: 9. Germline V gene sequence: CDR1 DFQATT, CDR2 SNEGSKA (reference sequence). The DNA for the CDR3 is TGCAGTGCAACCGGGACAGGGGTGGACCAGCCCCAGCATTTT. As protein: CSATGTGVDQPQHF.

In DNA form, the CDR3 reads TGTGCCAGCACCCTGGCGGGGACAAACACCGGGGAGCTGTTTTTT. It is translated as CASTLAGTNTGELFF. J is TRBJ2-2 and V is TRBV12-3 or TRBV12-4; D may correspond to TRBD1 or TRBD2 (6 bases each). The V end was cut by 7 bases, the J end by 2 bases, with 14 bases between. This CDR3 spans 15 amino acids.

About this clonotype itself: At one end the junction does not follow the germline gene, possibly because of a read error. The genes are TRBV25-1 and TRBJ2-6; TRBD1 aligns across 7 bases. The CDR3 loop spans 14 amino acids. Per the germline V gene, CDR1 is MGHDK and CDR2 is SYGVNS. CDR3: CASSNRTGANVPTF. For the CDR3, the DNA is TGTGCCAGCAGTAATAGAACAGGGGCCAACGTCCCGACTTTC.

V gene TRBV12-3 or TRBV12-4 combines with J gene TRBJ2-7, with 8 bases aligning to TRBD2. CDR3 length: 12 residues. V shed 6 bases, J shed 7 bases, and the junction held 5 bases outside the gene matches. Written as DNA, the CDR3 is TGTGCCAGCAGGCCGGGACTAGGTGAGCAGTACTTC. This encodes CASRPGLGEQYF.

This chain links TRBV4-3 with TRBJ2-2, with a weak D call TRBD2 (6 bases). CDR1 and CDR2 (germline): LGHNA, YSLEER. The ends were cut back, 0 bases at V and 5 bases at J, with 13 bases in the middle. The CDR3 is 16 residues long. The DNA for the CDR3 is TGCGCCAGCAGCCAAGATAACAGCGGAGGGACCGGGGAGCTGTTTTTT. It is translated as CASSQDNSGGTGELFF.

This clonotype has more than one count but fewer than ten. As DNA, the CDR3 is TGTGCCAGCAGCCAACGACAGGATAATGAAAAACTGTTTTTT. It translates to CASSQRQDNEKLFF. V gene TRBV7-9 combines with J gene TRBJ1-4; a weak D match, TRBD1 (6 bases). Germline lookup yields CDR1 SEHNR and CDR2 FQNEAQ (reference sequence). The CDR3 is 14 amino acids. Trimming cost V 5 bases and J 4 bases, with 11 bases left between them.